Below, 19 T cell receptor beta chains from the same sample are listed, as sequenced in a study of identical twins. MiXCR, applied by TCRdb to the 5' RACE reads, yields one record per CDR3 protein. Seen here are 430,000 or so distinct CDR3 sequences, about 24% observed once, and the top ten hold 2.9%. The sample was also reused in another study, on T cells expressing NK-cell markers.

The sequenced sample consisted of CD4+ T cells sorted from blood. The receptor source for this set is a woman younger than 35 in good health.

The chain employs TRBV24-1 and TRBJ1-2, with 11 bases fitting TRBD1. In germline, CDR1 is KGHDR, CDR2 SFDVKD. V shed 1 base, J shed 5 bases, and the junction held 5 bases outside the gene matches. The CDR3 contains 16 residues. The CDR3 region has the DNA TGTGCCACCAGTGATTTACAAGGACAGGGGGCGTATGGCTACACCTTC. It yields the protein CATSDLQGQGAYGYTF.

This clonotype was counted a few times. The V gene is TRBV12-3 or TRBV12-4, the J gene TRBJ2-3; D uncertain. V gave up 10 bases and J gave up 0 bases, with 8 bases separating them. The CDR3 runs 12 residues. CDR3 nucleotides: TGTGCCATCGGGCAGAGCACAGATACGCAGTATTTT. Translation: CAIGQSTDTQYF.

This clonotype was detected a few times. This chain links TRBV7-8 with TRBJ2-3, with TRBD2 matching over 7 bases. The germline V gene has CDR1 SGHVS and CDR2 FQNEAQ. The CDR3 has 17 residues. Germline trimming cut 2 bases from V and 3 bases from J; bases unmatched to any gene: 11. CDR3 protein: CASSLRSSLARTDTQYF. Written as DNA, the CDR3 is TGTGCCAGCAGCTTACGATCGTCACTAGCGCGGACAGATACGCAGTATTTT.

This rearrangement joins TRBV20-1 to TRBJ2-1; D remains unclear. The CDR3 contains 12 residues. Germline CDR1 reads DFQATT; CDR2 reads SNEGSKA (reference sequence). Trimming shortened V by 1 base and J by 5 bases, and 6 bases separated the two germline ends. CDR3 region: CSARGLHNEQFF. The CDR3, as DNA: TGCAGTGCTAGAGGACTTCACAATGAGCAGTTCTTC.

The chain has TRBV5-5 and TRBJ1-6; D is ambiguous. CDR1 is SGHKS, CDR2 YYEKEE, per germline (reference sequence). Trimming removed 4 bases from V and 3 bases from J, with 14 bases in between. The CDR3 runs to 16 residues. CDR3 protein: CASSPRSSHYNSPLHF. In DNA form, the CDR3 reads TGTGCCAGCAGCCCCAGATCCAGCCACTATAATTCACCCCTCCACTTT.

The chain couples TRBV21-1 to TRBJ2-7; no check of the table's D call, TRBD1, against the DNA was made. TRBV21-1 is a known pseudogene. CDR3 length: 17 residues. The chain's CDR3 is CASSKALKKGQGHEQYF. The CDR3 coding sequence is TGTGCCAGCAGCAAAGCGCTAAAGAAGGGACAGGGTCACGAGCAGTACTTC.

This clonotype was seen a few times. V is TRBV25-1 and J is TRBJ2-1, with D unclear. Germline values: CDR1 MGHDK, CDR2 SYGVNS. This CDR3 comprises 13 residues. The germline V and J ends were trimmed by 2 bases and 7 bases, with 9 bases remaining between them. This CDR3 is CASSERLQNEQFF. DNA for the CDR3: TGTGCCAGCAGTGAAAGATTGCAGAATGAGCAGTTCTTC.

The J gene is TRBJ1-1, the V gene TRBV12-3 or TRBV12-4; D may be TRBD1 (5 bases). This CDR3 region has 12 residues. The V and J ends lost 4 bases and 9 bases respectively, with 12 bases between them. CDR3 sequence: CASSYTGLQAFF. The DNA for the CDR3 is TGTGCCAGCAGTTACACAGGTTTACAAGCTTTCTTT.

This clonotype was counted only a few times. The genes are TRBV5-1 and TRBJ2-1; D unclear. The CDR3 is 15 residues long. Deletions cut 3 bases from V and 7 bases from J, with 17 bases between. Germline CDR1 SGHRS, CDR2 YFSETQ. The CDR3 is CASSSLAAERNEQFF. The CDR3 nucleotides are TGCGCCAGCAGCTCATTGGCGGCCGAGAGGAATGAGCAGTTCTTC.

This clonotype was seen a few times. The V gene is TRBV5-1, the J gene TRBJ1-3; D remains ambiguous. Germline V lookup: CDR1 SGHRS, CDR2 YFSETQ. The ends were cut back, 2 bases at V and 0 bases at J, with 6 bases in the middle. The length of the CDR3 is 14 residues. CDR3 bases: TGCGCCAGCAGCTTCGACTACTCTGGAAACACCATATATTTT. It yields the protein CASSFDYSGNTIYF.

The table lists this clonotype with a few counts. The chain employs TRBV6-5 and TRBJ2-5; a weak D match, TRBD1 (6 bases). The CDR3 is 14 amino acids. Trimming left V 2 bases short and J 5 bases short, with 12 bases between. Looked up from germline, CDR1 is MNHEY and CDR2 is SVGAGI. CDR3 nucleotide sequence: TGTGCCAGCAGTTACGGGGGCCCGAGGGAGACCCAGTACTTC. It encodes CASSYGGPRETQYF.

This clonotype was seen a handful of times. V and J are TRBV10-3 and TRBJ1-1, with 8 bases lining up with TRBD1. V gave up 8 bases and J gave up 1 base; unmatched junction bases: 3. This CDR3 has 13 residues. CDR1 is ENHRY, CDR2 SYGVKD, per germline. The chain's CDR3 is CAICGQGNTEAFF. In DNA form, the CDR3 reads TGTGCCATCTGTGGACAGGGGAACACTGAAGCTTTCTTT.

This clonotype was counted a few times. The chain uses TRBV6-2 or TRBV6-3 and TRBJ2-2; a possible D gene is TRBD2 (5 bases). This CDR3 is built from 17 residues. Trimming took 0 bases from V and 8 from J, leaving 19 bases between them. The germline CDR1 and CDR2 sequences are MNHEY and SVGEGT. The CDR3 region is CASSYSTSGSFAGELFF. CDR3 DNA sequence: TGTGCCAGCAGTTACTCTACCTCGGGGAGTTTCGCGGGGGAGCTGTTTTTT.

In its sample, this clonotype was seen a few times. The rearrangement uses TRBV7-8 and TRBJ2-2; D is undetermined. Germline CDR1 reads SGHVS; CDR2 reads FQNEAQ. The CDR3 loop spans 16 amino acids. The V end was cut by 2 bases, the J end by 8 bases, with 18 bases between. In nucleotides, the CDR3 is TGTGCCAGCAGCTTACAAATGGCACCGGAAAAGGGGGAGCTGTTTTTT. Its protein product is CASSLQMAPEKGELFF.

The chain carries TRBV21-1 and TRBJ1-1; the table's D call TRBD1 went unverified against the DNA. TRBV21-1 has pseudogene status. This CDR3 comprises 16 residues. The CDR3 DNA follows: TGTGCCAGCAGCAAAGAAGCCCGAGGGGGCATCACTGAAGCTTTCTTT. Amino acid sequence: CASSKEARGGITEAFF.

The rearrangement uses TRBV7-3 and TRBJ1-2; D is possibly TRBD1 (6 bases). The CDR3 contains 14 residues. Trimming left V 5 bases short and J 3 bases short, with 13 bases between. CDR1 is SGHTA and CDR2 is FQGTGA in the germline V gene. The CDR3 protein is CASSARGADYGYTF. CDR3 coding DNA: TGTGCCAGCAGCGCCCGGGGGGCGGACTATGGCTACACCTTC.

Details on this clonotype: A much larger clone is a single base away; this may be a read error. The genes are TRBV11-1 and TRBJ2-1; 7 bases map to TRBD2. The CDR3 sequence is 14 residues long. The trim removed 5 bases at V and 7 bases at J, leaving 8 bases unmatched. Germline CDR1 is SGHAT and CDR2 is FQDESV (reference sequence). The CDR3 sequence: CASSRRDYGNEQFF. The DNA for the CDR3 is TGTGCCAGCAGCCGAAGGGACTACGGAAATGAGCAGTTCTTC.

This clonotype was recorded a few times. This rearrangement joins TRBV12-3 or TRBV12-4 to TRBJ1-5; no clear D. The length of the CDR3 is 15 residues. V gave up 5 bases and J gave up 4 bases, with 15 bases separating them. Written as DNA, the CDR3 is TGTGCCAGCAGTCCCAGGACGGGCCGAAATCAGCCCCAGCATTTT. Its protein product is CASSPRTGRNQPQHF.

A remark on this clonotype: The junction differs from germline at one of its ends, possibly a read error. The chain links TRBV12-3 or TRBV12-4 to TRBJ2-7; perhaps TRBD1 as D (6 bases). This CDR3 spans 11 amino acids. Here the CDR3 reads CASNFSAGVHF. CDR3 nucleotides: TGTGCCAGCAATTTTTCGGCAGGGGTGCACTTC.